This T cell receptor beta chain comes out of a study of T-cell memory formation after mild COVID-19. In its sample, this clonotype was seen a few times. The antigen is unknown. Study outcomes and limitations: The study detected some responding clones in pre-infection memory, suggesting cross-reactive memory joined.

In TCRdb, the 5' RACE reads were re-called with MiXCR into one record per CDR3 protein. In the table there are a few hundred thousand distinct CDR3 sequences, more than 15% of which are singletons. The specimen was PBMCs or a T cell subset sorted from them (not recorded which). The receptor's source is a man aged 18 to 30 who had mild COVID-19 (a few samples of this study predate the infection). Cell type and time point are not known.

The CDR3 DNA reads TGTGCCAGCAGTGACTCGCTTAGGGCTACGCAGTATTTT. This gives the protein CASSDSLRATQYF. The V and J genes are TRBV6-4 and TRBJ2-3; D is unresolved. CDR3 length: 13 amino acids. Trimming stripped 0 bases from V and 8 bases from J, with 9 bases between. Germline V gene sequence: CDR1 MRHNA, CDR2 SNTAGT.